Following are 27 T cell receptor beta chains from one sample sequenced in a study of T-cell reconstitution after alpha-beta-depleted transplantation in children. Unique molecular identifiers were incorporated during preparation of the TCRbeta library. TCRdb re-called the PCR reads with MiXCR, one entry per CDR3 protein. The sample includes some 500,000 distinct CDR3 sequences, 15% to 20% of them seen just once. Sequenced material: PBMCs from the stem cell graft donor, taken from the stem cell graft. The receptors shown here come from a human donor who donated a stem cell graft to a child with acute lymphoblastic leukemia.

This clonotype was picked up a small number of times. The V gene is TRBV5-1, the J gene TRBJ2-7; the D call may be TRBD1 or TRBD2 (7 bases each). The length of the CDR3 is 15 residues. CDR1 and CDR2 (germline): SGHRS, YFSETQ. V was cut by 4 bases and J by 6 bases, with 20 bases left in between. CDR3 nucleotides: TGCGCCAGCAGCCCTGAAGACAGGGAGGGGGGCGAGCAGTACTTC. This translates into CASSPEDREGGEQYF.

To note about this clonotype: An end of the junction differs from the germline gene, which may be a read error. The chain links TRBV5-6 to TRBJ2-1; D may be TRBD2 (6 bases). The CDR3 loop spans 13 amino acids. Per the germline V gene, CDR1 is SGHDT and CDR2 is YYEEEE. The CDR3 loop reads CASRLVEGNEQFF. The CDR3 DNA is TGTGCCAGCAGATTGGTGGAGGGCAATGAGCAGTTCTTC.

This clonotype was counted between two and nine times. The genes are TRBV5-1 and TRBJ1-1, with D unresolved. V was clipped by 3 bases and J by 1 base, with 10 bases between them. CDR1 and CDR2 (germline): SGHRS, YFSETQ. The CDR3 totals 14 residues. The CDR3 DNA is TGCGCCAGCAGCTCGACTAGTACGAACACTGAAGCTTTCTTT. This codes for CASSSTSTNTEAFF.

This clonotype was counted only a few times. This chain joins TRBV3-1 and TRBJ2-5; TRBD2 matches 12 bases. V lost 1 base and J lost 5; bases outside the gene matches: 8. The germline CDR1 and CDR2 sequences are LGHDT and YNNKEL (reference sequence). The CDR3 length is 17 residues. CDR3: CASSQVRLAGVRETQYF. CDR3 sequence (DNA): TGTGCCAGCAGCCAAGTTCGACTAGCGGGAGTTCGGGAGACCCAGTACTTC.

Turning to this clonotype: A junction end diverges from the germline sequence, so it may reflect a read error. J is TRBJ1-5 and V is TRBV5-1; a possible D gene is TRBD1 (6 bases). The germline CDR1 and CDR2 sequences are SGHRS and YFSETQ. This CDR3 is built from 14 residues. CDR3 in amino acids: CAGSLDSLGQPQHF. The CDR3 DNA reads TGCGCCGGCAGCTTGGACAGCCTGGGGCAGCCCCAGCATTTT. Drawing the rest from reference TRBV5-1 and TRBJ1-5, the complete variable domain is KAGVTQTPRYLIKTRGQQVTLSCSPISGHRSVSWYQQTPGQGLQFLFEYFSETQRNKGNFPGRFSGRQFSNSRSEMNVSTLELGDSALYLCAGSLDSLGQPQHFGDGTRLSIL.

The chain joins TRBV19 to TRBJ1-6, with a possible D match to TRBD1 (5 bases). The V end lost 7 bases, the J end lost 7 bases, and 20 bases lay between the germline ends. Germline loops: CDR1 LNHDA, CDR2 SQIVND (reference sequence). The length of the CDR3 is 16 residues. The CDR3 nucleotides read TGTGCCAGTACCGGGGCTCATCCCTCCGTCAATTCACCCCTCCACTTT. Protein product: CASTGAHPSVNSPLHF.

This clonotype has just a few counts. The V call is TRBV5-1, the J call TRBJ2-1; TRBD2 aligns across 14 bases. The CDR3 runs 16 residues. From germline, CDR1 is SGHRS and CDR2 YFSETQ. V was clipped by 4 bases and J by 9 bases; unmatched bases: 9. The CDR3 nucleotides read TGCGCCAGCAGCATAGGGACTAGCGGGAGTGTTCGTGAGCAGTTCTTC. It is translated as CASSIGTSGSVREQFF.

The sample holds a few counts of this clonotype. The V call is TRBV12-3 or TRBV12-4, the J call TRBJ2-1, with D tentatively TRBD2 (6 bases). There are 15 residues in the CDR3. Trimming shortened V by 7 bases and J by 7 bases, and 20 bases separated the two germline ends. The CDR3 region is CASTRSRRENNEQFF. Here the CDR3 DNA reads TGTGCCAGCACCAGAAGCCGCCGGGAGAATAATGAGCAGTTCTTC.

This clonotype has more than one count but fewer than ten. The V call is TRBV2, the J call TRBJ2-6; D not certain. The CDR3 contains 15 residues. Germline assignment: CDR1 SNHLY and CDR2 FYNNEI. Trimming removed 1 base at V and 4 bases at J, with 8 bases between. CDR3 bases: TGTGCCAGCAGTGAAGATAGCCCAGGGGCCAACGTCCTGACTTTC. It encodes CASSEDSPGANVLTF.

This clonotype was observed a handful of times. The chain links TRBV12-3 or TRBV12-4 to TRBJ2-7; a possible D gene is TRBD1 (5 bases). Trimming removed 3 bases from V and 2 bases from J, with 8 bases in between. CDR3 length: 13 residues. CDR3 region: CASSFTGTYEQYF. The CDR3 DNA is TGTGCCAGCAGTTTCACAGGTACCTACGAGCAGTACTTC.

This clonotype was detected a few times. The J gene is TRBJ1-1, the V gene TRBV5-1, with no clear D. Deletions cut 4 bases from V and 1 base from J, with 14 bases between. The CDR3 runs to 15 residues. Germline-derived CDR1 and CDR2 are SGHRS and YFSETQ. The CDR3 region is CASSPRPLGNTEAFF. The DNA for the CDR3 is TGCGCCAGCAGCCCCCGACCCCTGGGGAACACTGAAGCTTTCTTT. Variable domain in full (rest from reference TRBV5-1 and TRBJ1-1): KAGVTQTPRYLIKTRGQQVTLSCSPISGHRSVSWYQQTPGQGLQFLFEYFSETQRNKGNFPGRFSGRQFSNSRSEMNVSTLELGDSALYLCASSPRPLGNTEAFFGQGTRLTVV.

The chain carries TRBV29-1 and TRBJ2-3; D ambiguous. Germline V gene data show CDR1 as SQVTM and CDR2 as ANQGSEA. CDR3 size: 11 residues. The ends were cut back, 6 bases at V and 6 bases at J, with 10 bases in the middle. CDR3 amino acids: CSVRSIDTQYF. The CDR3 nucleotides are TGCAGCGTAAGGAGTATCGATACGCAGTATTTT.

This clonotype was seen more than once but under ten times. The V gene is TRBV20-1, the J gene TRBJ2-5, with D uncertain. This CDR3 is built from 10 residues. Per the germline V gene, CDR1 is DFQATT and CDR2 is SNEGSKA (reference sequence). The CDR3 spells CSPVWETQYF. CDR3 coding DNA: TGCAGCCCCGTGTGGGAGACCCAGTACTTC.

This clonotype was seen more than once but under ten times. The chain links TRBV2 to TRBJ1-1, with unresolved D. Germline V lookup: CDR1 SNHLY, CDR2 FYNNEI. The V and J ends lost 7 bases and 3 bases respectively, with 9 bases between them. The CDR3 covers 12 residues. The CDR3, as DNA: TGTGCCAGCACCAGTGCGGACACTGAAGCTTTCTTT. It is translated as CASTSADTEAFF.

The sample holds a few counts of this clonotype. This chain connects TRBV10-3 to TRBJ2-7; no definite D call. The CDR3 contains 15 residues. Looked up from germline, CDR1 is ENHRY and CDR2 is SYGVKD. Trimming took 4 bases from V and 3 from J, leaving 16 bases between them. The CDR3 region has the DNA TGTGCCATCAGTGCTGGGATTCCTCAACTCTACGAGCAGTACTTC. The encoded protein is CAISAGIPQLYEQYF.

This chain joins TRBV18 and TRBJ2-3; 10 bases are a match to TRBD2. The V and J ends lost 5 bases and 5 bases, in that order; junction bases with no gene match: 10. The germline CDR1 and CDR2 sequences are KGHSH and LQKENI. This CDR3 has 16 amino acids. CDR3 amino acids: CASSEKSSGRRDTQYF. In DNA form, the CDR3 reads TGTGCCAGCTCAGAGAAGAGTAGCGGGAGGCGAGATACGCAGTATTTT.

The chain recombines TRBV6-4 with TRBJ2-1; 14 nucleotides agree with TRBD2. V lost 7 bases to trimming and J lost 1 base; unmatched junction nucleotides: 24. The CDR3 extends over 23 amino acids. Germline CDR1 reads MRHNA; CDR2 reads SNTAGT. The CDR3 is CASKTRGLAGVGDRKGSYNEQFF. CDR3 bases: TGTGCCAGCAAAACCCGGGGACTAGCGGGAGTCGGGGATCGTAAGGGGTCCTACAATGAGCAGTTCTTC.

This chain links TRBV7-6 with TRBJ1-3; D is unresolved. With 3 bases removed from V and 0 bases from J, the gap between germline ends came to 12 bases. The germline CDR1 and CDR2 sequences are SGHVS and FNYEAQ. This CDR3 spans 16 amino acids. CDR3 protein: CASSLPVGDSGNTIYF. The CDR3, as DNA: TGTGCCAGCAGCTTGCCTGTTGGGGACTCTGGAAACACCATATATTTT.

This clonotype was found a few times. This sequence joins TRBV27 and TRBJ2-1; D unresolved. V shed 4 bases and J shed 8 bases, with 9 bases lying between them. The CDR3 consists of 12 residues. From germline, CDR1 is MNHEY and CDR2 SMNVEV (reference sequence). For the CDR3, the DNA is TGTGCCAGCAGTTGGGGTTCTGATGAGCAGTTCTTC. Protein: CASSWGSDEQFF.

The chain recombines TRBV18 with TRBJ2-6; perhaps D is TRBD1 or TRBD2 (5 bases each). The germline V gene encodes CDR1 KGHSH and CDR2 LQKENI. This CDR3 is 16 amino acids long. Trimming took 4 bases from V and 0 from J, leaving 10 bases between them. The CDR3 region is CASSRDASSGANVLTF. The DNA of the CDR3 is TGTGCCAGCTCACGGGACGCAAGCTCTGGGGCCAACGTCCTGACTTTC.

This clonotype was counted only a few times. The chain joins TRBV12-3 or TRBV12-4 to TRBJ1-1; no firm D call. V was clipped by 7 bases and J by 11 bases, with 20 bases between them. This CDR3 spans 13 amino acids. The DNA of the CDR3 is TGTGCCAGCACCATCCCGGGCAGGATGAGGGCTTTCTTT. This encodes CASTIPGRMRAFF.

This clonotype was found a few times. V and J are TRBV5-1 and TRBJ1-4, with D tentatively TRBD1 (5 bases). The CDR3 runs to 15 residues. The V gene lost 4 bases and the J gene lost 4 bases, with 14 bases spanning the gap. The germline V gene has CDR1 SGHRS and CDR2 YFSETQ. This chain's CDR3 is CASSPTGPFNEKLFF. CDR3 nucleotides: TGCGCCAGCAGCCCTACAGGACCCTTTAATGAAAAACTGTTTTTT.

This clonotype showed up just a few times. The chain couples TRBV27 to TRBJ2-1; TRBD2 is a possible D gene (6 bases). The CDR3 consists of 13 residues. Germline CDR1 MNHEY, CDR2 SMNVEV (reference sequence). V was pared by 6 bases and J by 6 bases, with 12 bases between. CDR3 sequence reads: CASSYGRGNEQFF. CDR3 in DNA: TGTGCCAGCAGCTACGGGCGGGGCAATGAGCAGTTCTTC.

The rearrangement links TRBV29-1 to TRBJ2-2; D not certain. Germline CDR1 reads SQVTM; CDR2 reads ANQGSEA. The V and J ends lost 4 bases and 2 bases respectively, with 5 bases between them. The CDR3 loop spans 12 amino acids. For the CDR3, the DNA is TGCAGCGTTGTAGATAACACCGGGGAGCTGTTTTTT. Protein sequence: CSVVDNTGELFF.

This chain joins TRBV7-9 and TRBJ2-2; perhaps TRBD1 as D (5 bases). The CDR3 has 13 amino acids. The V gene's germline CDR1 is SEHNR and CDR2 FQNEAQ (reference sequence). V was cut by 5 bases and J by 6 bases, with 10 bases left in between. The CDR3 sequence is CASSDQGPGELFF. As DNA, the CDR3 is TGTGCCAGCAGCGATCAGGGTCCCGGGGAGCTGTTTTTT.

This clonotype was recorded many times. The rearrangement links TRBV4-1 to TRBJ2-2; D gene uncertain. The CDR3 totals 14 residues. V lost 1 base, J lost 2 bases, and 5 bases lay in between. Germline-derived CDR1 and CDR2 are MGHRA and YSYEKL. CDR3 region: CASSQGANTGELFF. As DNA, the CDR3 is TGCGCCAGCAGCCAAGGGGCCAACACCGGGGAGCTGTTTTTT.

This clonotype was seen a handful of times. The V gene is TRBV7-8, the J gene TRBJ1-2; weak D call: TRBD1 (5 bases). Germline CDR1 SGHVS, CDR2 FQNEAQ. V dropped 2 bases and J dropped 2 bases, with 15 bases sitting between them. The CDR3 contains 16 residues. CDR3 region: CASSLNMANRNYGYTF. CDR3 nucleotide sequence: TGTGCCAGCAGCTTAAATATGGCCAACAGGAACTATGGCTACACCTTC.